This section outlines one T cell receptor beta chain sequence together with its context. Only in-frame clones appear in the TCRdb table, and some are missing; sequencing was by immunoSEQ multiplex PCR. The sample consists of about 49,000 clones, roughly 90% of them appearing once. The data were taken from a study of blood T cell repertoires in COVID-19. Study summary: There were acute and convalescent COVID-19 samples, and they came from the United States, Italy and Spain.

The sample consisted of peripheral blood. The TCR originated in an elderly man with acute or convalescent COVID-19.

The CDR3 nucleotides are TGTGCCGGTTCGGACAGGGGGTACGAGCAGTACTTC. Its translation: CAGSDRGYEQYF. The rearrangement uses TRBV30 and TRBJ2-7, with TRBD1 matching over 10 bases. The CDR3 has 12 residues. V shed 8 bases and J 4 bases; nucleotides not matched to a gene: 5. Germline-derived CDR1 and CDR2 are GTSNPN and SVGIG (reference sequence).